This T cell receptor beta chain was identified in a study of blood T cell repertoires in COVID-19. Study information: Collection of acute and convalescent COVID-19 samples took place in the United States, Italy and Spain. T cells, B-cell-depleted T cells, or PBMCs supplied cDNA or gDNA.

Germline loops: CDR1 LNHDA, CDR2 SQIVND (reference sequence). Deletions cut 7 bases from V and 3 bases from J, with 15 bases between. The CDR3 spans 14 residues. Seattle patients were enrolled while actively infected and followed longitudinally. Original handling: Amplification with reference gene primers provided the estimates of nucleated cell counts. Profiling relied on immunoSEQ multiplex PCR, and the TCRdb table lists in-frame clones only, not all of them. The V and J calls and clone size are taken from that table; D and trimming were inferred from the DNA. The sample lists approximately 160,000 clones, 70% to 90% seen once, with about 0.6% in the top ten.

This sequence originates from a man between 60 and 70 years old with COVID-19, enrolled during active disease. The chain employs TRBV19 and TRBJ1-1; the D gene is possibly TRBD1 (5 bases). Sequenced: peripheral blood. CDR3 loop: CASTGQWKDTEAFF. In nucleotides, the CDR3 is TGTGCCAGTACAGGGCAGTGGAAGGACACTGAAGCTTTCTTT.